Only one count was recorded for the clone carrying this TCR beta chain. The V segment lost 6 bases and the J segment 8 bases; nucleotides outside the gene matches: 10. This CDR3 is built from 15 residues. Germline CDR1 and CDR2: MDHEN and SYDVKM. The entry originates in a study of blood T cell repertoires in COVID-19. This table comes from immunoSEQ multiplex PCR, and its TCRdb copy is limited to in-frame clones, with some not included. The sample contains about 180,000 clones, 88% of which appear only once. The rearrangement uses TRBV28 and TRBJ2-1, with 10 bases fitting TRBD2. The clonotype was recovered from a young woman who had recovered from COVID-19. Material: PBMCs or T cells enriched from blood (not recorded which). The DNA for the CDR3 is TGTGCCAGCAGCTTTAGCGGGGGGAAGATATATGAGCAGTTCTTC. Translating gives CASSFSGGKIYEQFF.